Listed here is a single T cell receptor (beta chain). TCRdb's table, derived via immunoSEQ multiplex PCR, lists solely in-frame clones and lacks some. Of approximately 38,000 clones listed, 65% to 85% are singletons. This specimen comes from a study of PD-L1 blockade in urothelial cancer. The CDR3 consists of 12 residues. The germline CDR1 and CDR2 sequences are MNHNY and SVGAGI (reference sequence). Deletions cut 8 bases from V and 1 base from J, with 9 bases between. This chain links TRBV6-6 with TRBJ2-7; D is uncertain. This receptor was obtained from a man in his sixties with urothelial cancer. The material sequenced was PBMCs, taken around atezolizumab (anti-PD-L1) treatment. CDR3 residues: CASCQASYEQYF. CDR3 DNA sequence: TGTGCCAGCTGCCAGGCTTCCTACGAGCAGTACTTC.